Here is one TCR beta chain with its context. Its antigen is not identified. V gave up 4 bases and J gave up 6 bases, with 15 bases separating them. Germline V gene lookup returns CDR1 LGHDT and CDR2 YNNKEL (reference sequence). The CDR3 is made up of 14 amino acids. The data are from a study of T cell responses to AZD1222 COVID-19 vaccine. Study-wide results and caveats: Repertoires were obtained only post-peak T cell response.

Some clones are missing from TCRdb's copy, which holds only in-frame ones; the method was immunoSEQ multiplex PCR. Among around 130,000 clones listed, approximately 85% were seen once. The sample consisted of peripheral blood, taken on day 0 of AZD1222 vaccination. V is TRBV3-1 (or the pseudogene TRBV3-2) and J is TRBJ1-2; the D gene is possibly TRBD1 (6 bases). The clonotype was recovered from an adult in good health. The chain's CDR3 is CASSLDSSSNGYTF. DNA of the CDR3: TGTGCCAGCAGCCTGGACAGTTCCTCCAATGGCTACACCTTC.